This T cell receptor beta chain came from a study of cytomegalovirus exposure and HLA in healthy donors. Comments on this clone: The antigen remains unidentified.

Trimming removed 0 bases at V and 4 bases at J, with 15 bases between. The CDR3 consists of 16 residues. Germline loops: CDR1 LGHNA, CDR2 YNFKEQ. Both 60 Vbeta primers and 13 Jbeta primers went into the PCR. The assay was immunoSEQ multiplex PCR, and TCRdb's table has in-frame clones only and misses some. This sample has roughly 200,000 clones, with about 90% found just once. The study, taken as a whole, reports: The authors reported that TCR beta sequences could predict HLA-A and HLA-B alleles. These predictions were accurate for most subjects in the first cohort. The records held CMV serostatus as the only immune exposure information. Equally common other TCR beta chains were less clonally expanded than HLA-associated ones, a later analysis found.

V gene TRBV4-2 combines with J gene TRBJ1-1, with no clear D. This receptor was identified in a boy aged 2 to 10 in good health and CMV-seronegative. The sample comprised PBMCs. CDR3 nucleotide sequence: TGTGCCAGCAGCCAAGATCTGGGTGGGCCAGGCACTGAAGCTTTCTTT. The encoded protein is CASSQDLGGPGTEAFF.